The 27 T cell receptor beta chains listed next were all sequenced from one sample in a study of cytomegalovirus exposure and HLA in healthy donors. Use of 60 Vbeta and 13 Jbeta primers characterized the PCR. Produced via immunoSEQ multiplex PCR; TCRdb's table is partial and in-frame only. This table has 150,000 to 200,000 clones, approximately 83% appearing once. The sequenced sample was PBMCs. The receptors derive from a boy between 2 and 10 years old in good health and CMV-seronegative.

The rearrangement uses TRBV7-2 and TRBJ1-1; D remains unclear. V lost 1 base and J lost 5, with 14 bases in between. Germline loops: CDR1 SGHTA, CDR2 FQGNSA. CDR3 size: 15 residues. This CDR3 reads CASSLEISLRTEAFF. As DNA, the CDR3 is TGTGCCAGCAGCTTAGAAATCTCCCTCAGGACTGAAGCTTTCTTT.

The chain is built from TRBV25-1 and TRBJ2-7; TRBD1 is a possible D gene (6 bases). Trimming cost V 7 bases and J 4 bases, with 8 bases left between them. CDR3 length: 11 residues. CDR1 and CDR2 (germline): MGHDK, SYGVNS. The CDR3 DNA reads TGTGCCAGCACGGACAGATACGAGCAGTACTTC. Translating it yields CASTDRYEQYF.

The gene calls are TRBV5-1 and TRBJ1-1, with D tentatively TRBD1 (5 bases). Trimming cost V 0 bases and J 3 bases, with 15 bases left between them. From germline, CDR1 is SGHRS and CDR2 YFSETQ. The CDR3 runs 16 residues. CDR3 in amino acids: CASSLEQGGSYTEAFF. CDR3 nucleotide sequence: TGCGCCAGCAGCTTGGAGCAGGGTGGATCGTACACTGAAGCTTTCTTT.

The chain uses TRBV9 and TRBJ2-7; D is possibly TRBD2 (5 bases). CDR1 and CDR2 (germline): SGDLS, YYNGEE. The CDR3 runs 13 residues. Trimming removed 7 bases at V and 4 bases at J, with 15 bases between. CDR3 coding DNA: TGTGCCAGCGAGAGGAGGTCGGATTACGAGCAGTACGTC. Its translation: CASERRSDYEQYV.

The gene calls are TRBV27 and TRBJ2-7, with D tentatively TRBD1 (6 bases). Germline V gene lookup returns CDR1 MNHEY and CDR2 SMNVEV (reference sequence). Trimming took off 4 bases at V and 3 bases at J, with 19 bases between the two ends. CDR3 size: 16 residues. The CDR3 protein is CASSSLAPRTVYEQYF. As DNA, the CDR3 is TGTGCCAGCAGTTCGTTGGCGCCCCGGACAGTCTACGAGCAGTACTTC.

The CDR3 here is CASSIPYDSYYGYTF. The CDR3 DNA follows: TGTGCCAGTAGTATACCCTACGACAGCTACTATGGCTACACCTTC. This rearrangement joins TRBV19 to TRBJ1-2; perhaps TRBD1 as D (5 bases). Germline CDR1 LNHDA, CDR2 SQIVND (reference sequence). With 2 bases removed from V and 3 bases from J, the gap between germline ends came to 13 bases. The CDR3 totals 15 residues.

The table lists this clone with a few counts. The chain employs TRBV28 and TRBJ2-1; 11 positions match TRBD1. Trimming removed 5 bases from V and 7 bases from J; junction bases left unmatched: 7. CDR1 is MDHEN and CDR2 is SYDVKM in the germline V gene. The CDR3 contains 15 residues. CDR3 region: CASSPSGTGGNEQFF. In DNA, the CDR3 is TGTGCCAGCAGTCCTTCCGGGACAGGGGGGAATGAGCAGTTCTTC.

The CDR3 spells CASTTGTGGSGYTF. CDR3 DNA sequence: TGTGCCAGCACCACCGGGACAGGGGGAAGTGGCTACACCTTC. V usage is TRBV6-5 and J usage is TRBJ1-2; TRBD1 agrees at 11 bases. CDR3 length equals 14 residues. V lost 7 bases to trimming and J lost 7 bases; unmatched junction nucleotides: 8. Per the germline V gene, CDR1 is MNHEY and CDR2 is SVGAGI.

Written as DNA, the CDR3 is TGCGCCAGCAGGGAAACAGTCCACTCTGGAAACACCATATATTTT. This gives the protein CASRETVHSGNTIYF. The chain employs TRBV10-2 and TRBJ1-3; no definite D call. The germline CDR1 and CDR2 sequences are WSHSY and SAAADI. V was shortened by 6 bases and J by 0 bases, with 12 bases between the two germline ends. The CDR3 runs to 15 residues.

The CDR3 loop reads CATSRPGLAGGGGFF. The CDR3 DNA reads TGTGCCACCAGCAGACCGGGACTAGCGGGAGGGGGCGGGTTCTTC. The chain joins TRBV15 to TRBJ2-1; 16 positions agree with TRBD2. Per the germline V gene, CDR1 is LNHNV and CDR2 is YYDKDF (reference sequence). The J segment lost 15 bases and the V segment lost 2 bases, leaving 7 bases of the junction unmatched. The CDR3 contains 15 residues.

The chain couples TRBV9 to TRBJ2-3; D is perhaps TRBD1 (6 bases). Trimming took off 4 bases at V and 0 bases at J, with 15 bases between the two ends. The germline V gene has CDR1 SGDLS and CDR2 YYNGEE. CDR3 length: 16 residues. The chain's CDR3 is CASSPLQGWSTDTQYF. The CDR3 coding sequence is TGTGCCAGCAGCCCTTTACAGGGTTGGAGCACAGATACGCAGTATTTT.

The CDR3 DNA reads as TGTGCCAGCAGTTACGGACGGGACAGATACTATGGCTACACCTTC. Protein sequence: CASSYGRDRYYGYTF. The chain is built from TRBV6-5 and TRBJ1-2; TRBD1 agrees at 7 bases. Unmatched junction bases numbered 6, after V lost 2 bases and J lost 3 bases. Germline-derived CDR1 and CDR2 are MNHEY and SVGAGI. The CDR3 totals 15 residues.

CDR3 nucleotide sequence: TGTGCCAGTAGTATAGCTTCTAATAGCTACGAGCAGTACTTC. It encodes CASSIASNSYEQYF. The rearrangement joins TRBV19 to TRBJ2-7, with D hard to call. In germline, CDR1 is LNHDA, CDR2 SQIVND (reference sequence). Trimming pared 1 base from V and 3 bases from J, leaving 10 bases between. The length of the CDR3 is 14 residues.

CDR3 residues: CASSRTAGRGAFF. CDR3 DNA: TGTGCCAGCAGTCGTACGGCGGGGCGGGGAGCTTTCTTT. The chain combines TRBV6-5 with TRBJ1-1, with D perhaps matching TRBD1 (5 bases). Per germline, CDR1 MNHEY and CDR2 SVGAGI. Trimming removed 5 bases at V and 10 bases at J, with 17 bases between. The CDR3 is made up of 13 amino acids.

This chain links TRBV6-5 with TRBJ2-1, with D possibly being TRBD2 (5 bases). The V gene lost 2 bases and the J gene lost 13 bases, with 9 bases spanning the gap. Germline-derived CDR1 and CDR2 are MNHEY and SVGAGI. CDR3 size: 11 residues. CDR3 DNA: TGTGCCAGCAGTTACGGGCTAGCCCAGTTCTTC. Protein product: CASSYGLAQFF.

This clone was seen more than once but under ten times. This sequence joins TRBV7-9 and TRBJ2-3; 12 bases line up with TRBD2. The J segment lost 3 bases and the V segment lost 6 bases, leaving 4 bases of the junction unmatched. Germline CDR1 and CDR2: SEHNR and FQNEAQ (reference sequence). The CDR3 spans 15 residues. CDR3 sequence (DNA): TGTGCCAGCAGTCAGACTAGCGGGGGTACAGATACGCAGTATTTT. Translating it yields CASSQTSGGTDTQYF.

The CDR3 reads CASSSGHFVTMDTQYF. CDR3 sequence (DNA): TGCGCCAGCAGCTCCGGACATTTCGTCACAATGGATACGCAGTATTTT. The chain couples TRBV5-1 to TRBJ2-3, with a tentative D call TRBD1 (5 bases). CDR3 size: 16 residues. Trimming shortened V by 3 bases and J by 6 bases, and 20 bases separated the two germline ends. Germline CDR1 SGHRS, CDR2 YFSETQ.

The chain recombines TRBV10-1 with TRBJ2-1, with 8 bases aligning to TRBD1. This CDR3 region has 14 residues. Per the germline V gene, CDR1 is WNHNN and CDR2 is SYGVQD (reference sequence). Germline trimming cut 6 bases from V and 6 bases from J; bases unmatched to any gene: 7. CDR3 sequence reads: CASSSDRVGNEQFF. CDR3 coding DNA: TGCGCCAGCAGCTCGGACAGGGTAGGCAATGAGCAGTTCTTC.

This chain uses TRBV5-6 with TRBJ2-2; 13 bases map to TRBD2. CDR1 and CDR2 from the germline V gene are SGHDT and YYEEEE. The CDR3 is made up of 18 amino acids. V lost 4 bases, J lost 6 bases, and 12 bases stayed unmatched. This chain's CDR3 is CASSPTPGLAGLAGELFF. CDR3 DNA: TGTGCCAGCAGCCCGACCCCGGGACTAGCGGGATTGGCCGGGGAGCTGTTTTTT. Variable domain in full (rest from reference TRBV5-6 and TRBJ2-2): DAGVTQSPTHLIKTRGQQVTLRCSPKSGHDTVSWYQQALGQGPQFIFQYYEEEERQRGNFPDRFSGHQFPNYSSELNVNALLLGDSALYLCASSPTPGLAGLAGELFFGEGSRLTVL.

This rearrangement joins TRBV10-3 to TRBJ1-4, with D unresolved. CDR3 size: 12 residues. Deletions cut 5 bases from V and 10 bases from J, with 11 bases between. Per germline, CDR1 ENHRY and CDR2 SYGVKD. DNA of the CDR3: TGTGCCATCAGTTACTCCCCCCCAAAACTGTTTTTT. Translating gives CAISYSPPKLFF.

The chain uses TRBV5-6 and TRBJ1-1; D remains unclear. The CDR3 length is 12 residues. Germline V CDR1 and CDR2: SGHDT, YYEEEE. Trimming left V 1 base short and J 5 bases short, with 6 bases between. CDR3 amino acids: CASSLSQTEAFF. The CDR3 DNA is TGTGCCAGCAGCTTGTCACAGACTGAAGCTTTCTTT.

This rearrangement joins TRBV30 to TRBJ1-3; D call uncertain. V lost 3 bases and J 2 bases, leaving 14 bases between the germline ends. The CDR3 has 15 amino acids. Germline V gene data show CDR1 as GTSNPN and CDR2 as SVGIG (reference sequence). CDR3 region: CAWSRVPHPGNTIYF. The CDR3 DNA reads as TGTGCCTGGAGCCGGGTTCCGCACCCTGGAAACACCATATATTTT. Combining the CDR3 with reference TRBV30 and TRBJ1-3 gives the whole variable domain SQTIHQWPATLVQPVGSPLSLECTVEGTSNPNLYWYRQAAGRGLQLLFYSVGIGQISSEVPQNLSASRPQDRQFILSSKKLLLSDSGFYLCAWSRVPHPGNTIYFGEGSWLTVV.

The gene calls are TRBV11-2 and TRBJ2-3, with a possible D match to TRBD2 (6 bases). V lost 1 base, J lost 5 bases, and 13 bases lay in between. The CDR3 extends over 15 amino acids. CDR1 is SGHAT and CDR2 is FQNNGV in the germline V gene. This CDR3 is CASSLASSVGDTQYF. For the CDR3, the DNA is TGTGCCAGCAGCTTAGCCTCTAGCGTAGGAGATACGCAGTATTTT.

The sample holds one count of this clone. The chain uses TRBV9 and TRBJ2-3; 8 positions agree with TRBD2. CDR3 length: 16 amino acids. The junction had 12 bases not matched to a gene; V was cut back by 3 bases and J by 6 bases. In germline, CDR1 is SGDLS, CDR2 YYNGEE. The DNA of the CDR3 is TGTGCCAGCAGCGCAAGCCCAGGGACTAGTTCCGATACGCAGTATTTT. Translation: CASSASPGTSSDTQYF.

V usage is TRBV5-6 and J usage is TRBJ2-5; weak D call: TRBD2 (5 bases). TRBJ2-7 matches the DNA end more closely, so the J call is doubtful. From germline, CDR1 is SGHDT and CDR2 YYEEEE. This CDR3 region has 15 residues. The CDR3 sequence is CASSFPGSAGYEQYF. In nucleotides, the CDR3 is TGTGCCAGCAGCTTTCCAGGATCGGCGGGCTACGAGCAGTACTTC.

This rearrangement joins TRBV25-1 to TRBJ1-1, with D maybe TRBD1 (6 bases). The germline gives CDR1 MGHDK, CDR2 SYGVNS. CDR3 size: 14 residues. Deletions cut 2 bases from V and 2 bases from J, with 9 bases between. The CDR3 DNA is TGTGCCAGCAGTGAAGGGGGCCTTAACACTGAAGCTTTCTTT. This codes for CASSEGGLNTEAFF. The full variable domain, in which reference TRBV25-1 and TRBJ1-1 provide the parts outside the CDR3, is EADIYQTPRYLVIGTGKKITLECSQTMGHDKMYWYQQDPGMELHLIHYSYGVNSTEKGDLSSESTVSRIRTEHFPLTLESARPSHTSQYLCASSEGGLNTEAFFGQGTRLTVV.

The chain has TRBV7-9 and TRBJ1-1, with TRBD1 identical over 10 bases. The CDR3 runs to 17 residues. Germline CDR1 reads SEHNR; CDR2 reads FQNEAQ (reference sequence). Losses at the gene ends were 1 base for V and 1 base for J; bases not matched to a gene: 6. The CDR3 protein is CASSLVAGTGENTEAFF. DNA for the CDR3: TGTGCCAGCAGCTTAGTAGCTGGGACAGGGGAGAACACTGAAGCTTTCTTT.